Below, one TCR beta chain is given with its context. Its target is unknown. Recent vaccinations or acute infections were absent in the healthy HIV-negative adult donors. A split of CD4+ cells into CD45RA+ naive and CD45RA-negative memory subsets was performed. Some 29,000 T cell genomes (approximately 0.2 ug DNA) went into each sorted-subset replicate. Libraries were prepared by immunoSEQ multiplex PCR; TCRdb keeps only in-frame clonotypes and omits some of them. In the table there are 2,500,000 or so clones, more than 80% of which are singletons. The record originates from a study of shared clonotypes between healthy human individuals. Study-level findings and limits: Naive subsets usually exceeded memory subsets in estimated richness.

The CDR3 extends over 15 amino acids. Per the germline V gene, CDR1 is SGHVS and CDR2 is FQNEAQ. V was clipped by 1 base and J by 6 bases, with 14 bases between them. The V call is TRBV7-8, the J call TRBJ2-3, with D tentatively TRBD1 (5 bases). The specimen was naive CD4+ T cells sorted from blood. Subset described: CD45RA+ positively selected. This sequence originates from a man younger than 35 in good health. The CDR3 protein is CASSLDSGSGDTQYF. The DNA for the CDR3 is TGTGCCAGCAGCTTAGACTCAGGGTCAGGGGATACGCAGTATTTT. The complete variable domain, with remaining parts taken from reference TRBV7-8 and TRBJ2-3, reads GAGVSQSPRYKVAKRGQDVALRCDPISGHVSLFWYQQALGQGPEFLTYFQNEAQLDKSGLPSDRFFAERPEGSVSTLKIQRTQQEDSAVYLCASSLDSGSGDTQYFGPGTRLTVL.